A single sample is the source of the 2 T cell receptor beta chains below, sequenced in a study of beta chain features in type 1 diabetes. Study outcomes and limitations: Shorter TCRB CDR3s, moderately but significantly so, were found in Type 1 diabetes patients in all four CD4+ subsets.

Their target antigens are unknown. TCRB transcripts that were expressed got sequenced, as all of the isolated RNA had been reverse transcribed. This table comes from immunoSEQ multiplex PCR, and its TCRdb copy is limited to in-frame clones, with some not included. The sample lists 500,000 to 650,000 clones, 9.5% to 15% occurring once. The sequenced sample was naive CD4+ T cells from blood. The receptors derive from a man aged 30 to 39 with type 1 diabetes.

This sequence joins TRBV25-1 and TRBJ1-4; D gene ambiguous. Germline loops: CDR1 MGHDK, CDR2 SYGVNS. The CDR3 contains 14 residues. Trimming cost V 3 bases and J 1 base, with 6 bases left between them. In nucleotides, the CDR3 is TGTGCCAGCAGTGACCCGCAAACTAATGAAAAACTGTTTTTT. It codes for CASSDPQTNEKLFF.

This chain joins TRBV20-1 and TRBJ2-1; D is unclear. Per the germline V gene, CDR1 is DFQATT and CDR2 is SNEGSKA (reference sequence). This CDR3 is 11 amino acids long. Trimming stripped 1 base from V and 7 bases from J, with 5 bases between. The CDR3 protein is CSARVGNEQFF. CDR3 DNA sequence: TGCAGTGCTAGAGTGGGGAATGAGCAGTTCTTC.